These 27 T cell receptor beta chains were all obtained from the same sample, sequenced in a study of cytomegalovirus exposure and HLA in healthy donors. This PCR relied on a set of 60 Vbeta primers and 13 Jbeta primers. Assay used: immunoSEQ multiplex PCR; TCRdb lists only in-frame clones, some missing. The sample shows 220,000 or so clones, around four fifths of them seen only once. The sample taken for sequencing was PBMCs. These receptors all stem from a man in his fifties in good health and CMV-seronegative.

This sequence joins TRBV10-1 and TRBJ2-2, with 9 nucleotides matching TRBD2. From germline, CDR1 is WNHNN and CDR2 SYGVQD (reference sequence). Trimming at V came to 4 bases and at J to 8 bases, leaving 8 bases not matched to a gene. There are 15 residues in the CDR3. CDR3 sequence (DNA): TGCGCCAGCAGTGGGCCGGGACTAGCTAAAGGGGAGCTGTTTTTT. Amino acids: CASSGPGLAKGELFF.

The chain combines TRBV15 with TRBJ1-5, with D unresolved. The CDR3 length is 17 residues. From germline, CDR1 is LNHNV and CDR2 YYDKDF (reference sequence). Between the trimmed V and J ends, which lost 0 bases and 0 bases, there was a span of 12 bases. The DNA of the CDR3 is TGTGCCACCAGCAGAGATCGGAGGGCAAATAGCAATCAGCCCCAGCATTTT. Its protein product is CATSRDRRANSNQPQHF. Supplemented by reference TRBV15 and TRBJ1-5, the full variable domain reads DAMVIQNPRYQVTQFGKPVTLSCSQTLNHNVMYWYQQKSSQAPKLLFHYYDKDFNNEADTPDNFQSRRPNTSFCFLDIRSPGLGDTAMYLCATSRDRRANSNQPQHFGDGTRLSIL.

The genes are TRBV7-3 and TRBJ2-2, with no clear D. The CDR3 is 15 amino acids. V lost 5 bases and J 5 bases, leaving 15 bases between the germline ends. Germline CDR1 reads SGHTA; CDR2 reads FQGTGA. DNA of the CDR3: TGTGCCAGCAGCCCCTATCCAGGCTTAACCGGGGAGCTGTTTTTT. Its protein product is CASSPYPGLTGELFF.

The chain recombines TRBV28 with TRBJ2-1, with 16 bases fitting TRBD2. Germline assignment: CDR1 MDHEN and CDR2 SYDVKM. The CDR3 is 16 residues long. J was trimmed by 10 bases and V by 4 bases; bases with no gene match: 7. The DNA of the CDR3 is TGTGCCAGCAGTTCACCCGGGACTAGCGGGAGGGACGAGCAGTTCTTC. Translation: CASSSPGTSGRDEQFF.

This rearrangement joins TRBV19 to TRBJ2-5; D uncertain. Germline lookup yields CDR1 LNHDA and CDR2 SQIVND (reference sequence). This CDR3 is built from 13 residues. With 0 bases removed from V and 5 bases from J, the gap between germline ends came to 7 bases. In nucleotides, the CDR3 is TGTGCCAGTAGTATAGATCAAGCGGAGACCCAGTACTTC. Translation: CASSIDQAETQYF.

This clone came up a few times. V gene TRBV6-5 combines with J gene TRBJ1-2; 11 bases match TRBD1. V dropped 7 bases and J dropped 2; count of bases not matched to a gene: 6. Germline CDR1 MNHEY, CDR2 SVGAGI. The CDR3 is 15 residues long. Here the CDR3 DNA reads TGTGCCAGCACTCTCCGGGACAGGGGGAACTATGGCTACACCTTC. Translating gives CASTLRDRGNYGYTF.

The genes are TRBV7-9 and TRBJ1-2, with D possibly being TRBD1 (6 bases). Trimming cost V 7 bases and J 6 bases, with 21 bases left between them. The germline V gene encodes CDR1 SEHNR and CDR2 FQNEAQ (reference sequence). This CDR3 has 15 amino acids. The CDR3 region is CASTWGRKQEDGYTF. In DNA, the CDR3 is TGTGCCAGCACCTGGGGGCGCAAGCAGGAAGATGGCTACACCTTC.

The chain joins TRBV30 to TRBJ1-6; a possible D gene is TRBD1 (5 bases). There are 13 residues in the CDR3. Germline V CDR1 and CDR2: GTSNPN, SVGIG (reference sequence). Deletions cut 4 bases from V and 6 bases from J, with 10 bases between. The CDR3 sequence: CAWTGLRNSPLHF. The CDR3 DNA follows: TGTGCCTGGACAGGGCTGCGTAATTCACCCCTCCACTTT.

CDR3 region: CASSEALRVSYEQYF. DNA of the CDR3: TGTGCCAGCAGTGAAGCGCTCAGGGTTTCCTACGAGCAGTACTTC. The genes are TRBV2 and TRBJ2-7; D perhaps matches TRBD1 (5 bases). Trimming removed 0 bases at V and 1 base at J, with 10 bases between. Germline-derived CDR1 and CDR2 are SNHLY and FYNNEI. The CDR3 consists of 15 residues.

The genes are TRBV4-1 and TRBJ1-3; D uncertain. V was shortened by 5 bases and J by 0 bases, with 8 bases between the two germline ends. This CDR3 is 14 amino acids long. CDR1 and CDR2 from the germline V gene are MGHRA and YSYEKL. In DNA form, the CDR3 reads TGCGCCAGCAGCTCACTCCCCTCTGGAAACACCATATATTTT. The encoded protein is CASSSLPSGNTIYF.

The chain has TRBV13 and TRBJ2-3, with 9 bases fitting TRBD1. The V and J ends lost 5 bases and 1 base, in that order; junction bases with no gene match: 7. The CDR3 covers 16 residues. The germline gives CDR1 PRHDT, CDR2 FYEKMQ (reference sequence). The CDR3 DNA reads TGTGCCAGCAGCCTTCGGACAGGGGTCGGCACAGATACGCAGTATTTT. Amino acid sequence: CASSLRTGVGTDTQYF.

V and J are TRBV29-1 and TRBJ2-1; TRBD1 aligns across 7 bases. Germline values: CDR1 SQVTM, CDR2 ANQGSEA. With V trimmed by 7 bases and J by 6 bases, 6 bases remained unmatched. The CDR3 consists of 12 residues. CDR3 amino acids: CSGLRDSNEQFF. CDR3 nucleotides: TGCAGCGGCCTCCGGGACAGCAATGAGCAGTTCTTC.

This chain joins TRBV30 and TRBJ2-1; TRBD2 matches at 10 bases. V shed 4 bases, J shed 10 bases, and the junction held 16 bases outside the gene matches. Germline CDR1 reads GTSNPN; CDR2 reads SVGIG (reference sequence). The CDR3 length is 16 residues. As DNA, the CDR3 is TGTGCCTGGACCCTCTTAGCGGGAGGCCGGTATAGCGAGCAGTTCTTC. Its protein product is CAWTLLAGGRYSEQFF.

V gene TRBV27 combines with J gene TRBJ1-1; 10 nucleotides agree with TRBD1. Germline V gene lookup returns CDR1 MNHEY and CDR2 SMNVEV (reference sequence). CDR3 length: 17 amino acids. Germline trimming cut 5 bases from V and 0 bases from J; bases unmatched to any gene: 9. The CDR3 sequence: CASSPRQGAVMNTEAFF. Written as DNA, the CDR3 is TGTGCCAGCAGTCCAAGACAGGGGGCTGTAATGAACACTGAAGCTTTCTTT.

This clone was counted a few times. This rearrangement joins TRBV27 to TRBJ2-7; 11 bases map to TRBD2. Unmatched junction bases numbered 7, after V lost 5 bases and J lost 4 bases. The CDR3 sequence is 15 residues long. Germline CDR1 and CDR2: MNHEY and SMNVEV (reference sequence). Written as DNA, the CDR3 is TGTGCCAGCAGTCCTGGGACTAGCGGCAGGTACGAGCAGTACTTC. It codes for CASSPGTSGRYEQYF.

This clone showed up just once. The rearrangement joins TRBV9 to TRBJ2-7; 12 bases are shared with TRBD2. This CDR3 is built from 15 residues. V shed 3 bases and J 3 bases; nucleotides not matched to a gene: 4. Per germline, CDR1 SGDLS and CDR2 YYNGEE. CDR3 sequence reads: CASSARTSGDYEQYF. The CDR3 nucleotides are TGTGCCAGCAGCGCCCGGACTAGCGGGGACTACGAGCAGTACTTC. Supplemented by reference TRBV9 and TRBJ2-7, the full variable domain reads DSGVTQTPKHLITATGQRVTLRCSPRSGDLSVYWYQQSLDQGLQFLIQYYNGEERAKGNILERFSAQQFPDLHSELNLSSLELGDSALYFCASSARTSGDYEQYFGPGTRLTVT.

This clone was recorded many times. The gene calls are TRBV6-6 and TRBJ1-1; D ambiguous. CDR1 MNHNY and CDR2 SVGAGI come from the germline V gene (reference sequence). The length of the CDR3 is 14 residues. V lost 4 bases, J lost 1 base, and 10 bases lay in between. The CDR3 sequence is CASSSLQQNTEAFF. The CDR3 DNA follows: TGTGCCAGCAGTTCGCTACAGCAGAACACTGAAGCTTTCTTT.

This sequence joins TRBV2 and TRBJ2-4; TRBD1 matches at 12 bases. V shed 9 bases and J 0 bases; nucleotides not matched to a gene: 3. CDR1 SNHLY and CDR2 FYNNEI come from the germline V gene. The CDR3 extends over 15 amino acids. For the CDR3, the DNA is TGTGCCAGTGGGACAGGGGGCTTAGCCAAAAACATTCAGTACTTC. Its protein product is CASGTGGLAKNIQYF.

The chain couples TRBV5-1 to TRBJ1-4; 8 nucleotides line up with TRBD1. V gave up 7 bases and J gave up 7 bases; unmatched junction bases: 9. Germline CDR1 and CDR2: SGHRS and YFSETQ. The CDR3 is 14 amino acids. CDR3 nucleotide sequence: TGCGCCAGCTGCTCCGGGACAGGTCCTGAAAAACTGTTTTTT. This codes for CASCSGTGPEKLFF.

The V call is TRBV7-2, the J call TRBJ2-1; 8 positions agree with TRBD2. Trimming cost V 5 bases and J 6 bases; bases outside gene matches: 15. The length of the CDR3 is 17 residues. From germline, CDR1 is SGHTA and CDR2 FQGNSA. CDR3 protein: CASSDRSGSYQGNEQFF. CDR3 nucleotide sequence: TGTGCCAGCAGCGACCGCAGCGGGAGCTACCAGGGCAATGAGCAGTTCTTC.

The V call is TRBV5-5, the J call TRBJ1-1, with TRBD1 matching 10 bases. Looked up from germline, CDR1 is SGHKS and CDR2 is YYEKEE (reference sequence). V lost 0 bases and J lost 7; bases outside the gene matches: 6. The CDR3 totals 15 residues. The CDR3 DNA reads TGTGCCAGCAGCTTGGCCGGGACAGGGGCTTATGAAGCTTTCTTT. Its protein product is CASSLAGTGAYEAFF.

This chain connects TRBV13 to TRBJ2-1; D is perhaps TRBD2 (5 bases). V was clipped by 5 bases and J by 9 bases, with 14 bases between them. Germline V gene data show CDR1 as PRHDT and CDR2 as FYEKMQ (reference sequence). This CDR3 contains 13 residues. The CDR3 here is CASSKELGIEQFF. CDR3 bases: TGTGCCAGCAGCAAGGAGCTCGGGATTGAGCAGTTCTTC.

J is TRBJ2-7 and V is TRBV30, with 12 bases that match TRBD1. CDR3 size: 15 residues. The junction had 7 bases not matched to a gene; V was cut back by 3 bases and J by 4 bases. CDR1 is GTSNPN and CDR2 is SVGIG in the germline V gene (reference sequence). CDR3 in DNA: TGTGCCTGGAGCCCCCGGGACAGGGGGCCGTACGAGCAGTACTTC. This translates into CAWSPRDRGPYEQYF.

The CDR3: CASSYFTGGETQYF. Here the CDR3 DNA reads TGTGCCAGCAGCTACTTTACCGGGGGGGAGACCCAGTACTTC. The chain uses TRBV11-2 and TRBJ2-5; 7 bases agree with TRBD2. The germline gives CDR1 SGHAT, CDR2 FQNNGV. This CDR3 comprises 14 residues. Trimming took 4 bases from V and 5 from J; bases not matched to a gene: 7.

This clone was seen only a few times. V is TRBV30 and J is TRBJ1-5, with TRBD1 matching over 8 bases. CDR3 size: 16 residues. J lost 2 bases, V lost 0 bases, and 6 bases had no gene match. Germline values: CDR1 GTSNPN, CDR2 SVGIG (reference sequence). CDR3 nucleotide sequence: TGTGCCTGGAGTGTACCAGGGGGCGCCGGCAATCAGCCCCAGCATTTT. This codes for CAWSVPGGAGNQPQHF.

This chain joins TRBV29-1 and TRBJ2-3; the match to TRBD1 covers 7 bases. Germline CDR1 and CDR2: SQVTM and ANQGSEA. The CDR3 is 15 amino acids. V shed 6 bases, J shed 2 bases, and the junction held 11 bases outside the gene matches. The CDR3 nucleotides are TGCAGCGTACCAAGACAGGGTGATTTCACAGATACGCAGTATTTT. This gives the protein CSVPRQGDFTDTQYF.

This clone was detected only once. This chain uses TRBV7-9 with TRBJ2-5, with D perhaps matching TRBD2 (6 bases). The J call may not be correct, given that the DNA end is closer to TRBJ2-7. The length of the CDR3 is 14 residues. Looked up from germline, CDR1 is SEHNR and CDR2 is FQNEAQ (reference sequence). The CDR3 protein is CASLGGSGTYEQYF. The CDR3 nucleotides are TGTGCCAGCCTCGGGGGTAGCGGCACCTACGAGCAGTACTTC.